The subject of this entry is one T cell receptor beta chain. Its target antigen remains unknown. Nothing much larger sits one base from this clone, and base qualities are not available. The data belong to a study of T cell changes during pregnancy in multiple sclerosis (dated by TCRdb to between 2017 and 2020). Regarding the study in general: The study looked at changes in the T cell repertoire across pregnancy in women with multiple sclerosis.

Sequences SQVTM (CDR1) and ANQGSEA (CDR2) are obtained from the germline V gene. The CDR3 holds 21 amino acids from the cysteine to the phenylalanine. Only the CDR3 DNA is retained, 63 bases long and in frame from the first base. Trimming takes 2 bases from V and 0 bases from J, and the germline ends sit 30 bases apart. The library was produced with the immunoSEQ multiplex PCR assay. TCRdb mirrors the immuneACCESS table, restricted to in-frame sequences. Some clones are absent from its copies; in checked studies, under half trace to an unresolved V gene, and the reason for the others is unknown. This sample comprises approximately 100,000 clones, 91% of them detected only once. Of the sample, around 3.1% falls within the top ten clones.

The material was peripheral blood, obtained in the second trimester of pregnancy. The chain links TRBV29-1 with TRBJ2-3, with TRBD2 tentatively as D gene (5 bases match). This sequence was found in a female donor with multiple sclerosis, enrolled in a pregnancy study. The DNA sequence follows: TGCAGCGTTGAAAGTCTAGCTGATCTCCCGGGCGCAAACTCTAGCACAGATACGCAGTATTTT. Its translation reads: CSVESLADLPGANSSTDTQYF.